Listed below are T cell receptor beta chains from one sample, sequenced in a study of blood T cell repertoires in COVID-19. Assay used: immunoSEQ multiplex PCR; TCRdb lists only in-frame clones, some missing. Of 140,000 or so clones in the sample, 85% to 90% were seen once. The sample was peripheral blood. The receptors were sampled from a woman at least 80 years old with acute or convalescent COVID-19. CDR3s include the opening cysteine and the closing phenylalanine or tryptophan. Each record gives: V gene, J gene, clone size, D gene, CDR3 DNA, CDR3 protein. The D gene is left open where the match is weak. The size field is filled for only some rows; it gives once, few, many or a size class.

>TRBV5-1|TRBJ1-2|-|-
TGCGCCAGCAGCTTGCAGGGAGGTCGGAACTATGGCTACACCTTC
CASSLQGGRNYGYTF
>TRBV19|TRBJ1-2|-|-
TGTGCCAGTAGTACTCGACAGAAAACTAACTATGGCTACACCTTC
CASSTRQKTNYGYTF
>TRBV6-5|TRBJ1-1|few|TRBD1
TGTGCCAGCTGCCTCCCAGGGGGCGCGGAAGCTTTCTTT
CASCLPGGAEAFF
>TRBV19|TRBJ1-1|-|-
TGTGCCAGTAGTTCTGGTCCACGGGGGAACACTGAAGCTTTCTTT
CASSSGPRGNTEAFF
>TRBV6-5|TRBJ2-1|-|TRBD2
TGTGCCAGCAGGATTAGCGGGGGGATCAATGAGCAGTTCTTC
CASRISGGINEQFF
>TRBV7-2|TRBJ1-1|-|-
TGTGCCAGCAAGGGACAAACTGAAGCTTTCTTT
CASKGQTEAFF
>TRBV3-1/TRBV3-2|TRBJ1-2|-|-
TGTGCCAGCAGCCAAGCAACTGTAGGCAGGGGCTATGGCTACACCTTC
CASSQATVGRGYGYTF
>TRBV6-1|TRBJ1-2|once|TRBD1
TGTGCCAGCAGTGCCCGGACAGGGGGCGAGACTAACTATGGCTACACCTTC
CASSARTGGETNYGYTF
>TRBV7-3|TRBJ2-7|-|TRBD2
TGTGCCAGCAGCTTTGGACTAGGCTACGAGCAGTACTTC
CASSFGLGYEQYF
>TRBV9|TRBJ2-3|-|TRBD2
TGTGCCAGCAGTCGTTATACCGGGACTAGCGGAACAGATACGCAGTATTTT
CASSRYTGTSGTDTQYF
>TRBV12-3/TRBV12-4|TRBJ1-1|-|-
TGTGCCAGCAGATACACAGGGTTACCCTTCGACTTT
CASRYTGLPFDF
>TRBV7-9|TRBJ1-3|once|TRBD1
TGTGCCAGCAGCTTAGTTTCGACAGGGGGCTACGGCTCTGGAAACACCATATATTTT
CASSLVSTGGYGSGNTIYF
>TRBV5-1|TRBJ2-1|-|TRBD1
TGCGCCAGCAGTACCTCCGGGACAGGCAATGAGCAGTTCTTC
CASSTSGTGNEQFF
>TRBV10-1|TRBJ1-1|-|TRBD1
TGCGCCAGCAGGGAGACAGGGAAGGGCCGAGCTTTCTTT
CASRETGKGRAFF
>TRBV19|TRBJ1-1|-|-
TGTGCCAGTAGTATAACCTCTCCGGGCACTGAAGCTTTCTTT
CASSITSPGTEAFF
>TRBV2|TRBJ1-2|-|-
TGTGCCAGCAGTTCCATTACATTGGGCGGCTACACCTTC
CASSSITLGGYTF
>TRBV7-9|TRBJ1-6|once|-
TGTGCCAGCAGCTTACGGGAGGGCAGCTCCTATAATTCACCCCTCCACTTT
CASSLREGSSYNSPLHF
>TRBV5-4|TRBJ1-3|-|TRBD1
TGTGCCAGCAGCCGGGACAGGGTGGACACCATATATTTT
CASSRDRVDTIYF
>TRBV3-1/TRBV3-2|TRBJ2-7|-|TRBD1
TGTGCCAGCAGCCACTCTCTGACAGGGTACTACGAGCAGTACTTC
CASSHSLTGYYEQYF
>TRBV6-5|TRBJ1-6|-|TRBD1
TGTGCCAGCAGCCCATGGGACAGGGCGTCACCCCTCCACTTT
CASSPWDRASPLHF
>TRBV5-1|TRBJ2-5|-|-
TGCGCCAGCAGCTTCGACAGTTGGGGTTGGGAGACCCAGTACTTC
CASSFDSWGWETQYF
>TRBV6-5|TRBJ1-2|-|-
TGTGCCAGCAGCCGGACGTCCGGGGGCTATGGCTACACCTTC
CASSRTSGGYGYTF
>TRBV9|TRBJ2-7|-|-
TGTGCCAGCAGCGTAACCGGCGGGACCTACGAGCAGTACTTC
CASSVTGGTYEQYF
>TRBV19|TRBJ1-5|-|TRBD1
TGTGCCAGTAGTATAGAGAAGACAGGGGGTAGCAATCAGCCCCAGCATTTT
CASSIEKTGGSNQPQHF
>TRBV7-9|TRBJ1-4|-|-
TGTGCCAGCAGCCAAAGGAGGGAGGCCGGTGAAAAACTGTTTTTT
CASSQRREAGEKLFF
>TRBV3-1/TRBV3-2|TRBJ2-5|-|-
TGTGCCAGCAGCCTTCGTGAGACCCAGTACTTC
CASSLRETQYF
>TRBV18|TRBJ2-1|-|TRBD2
TGTGCCAGCTCACCCGGGGCGGGGGGGCTCAATGAGCAGTTCTTC
CASSPGAGGLNEQFF
>TRBV19|TRBJ1-2|-|-
TGTGCCAGTAGTAGGCAATGGGGCAACTATGGCTACACCTTC
CASSRQWGNYGYTF
>TRBV7-2|TRBJ1-5|-|-
TGTGCCAGCAGCTTAGGGGGCCCCGCCTGGAATCAGCCCCAGCATTTT
CASSLGGPAWNQPQHF
>TRBV5-1|TRBJ2-5|-|-
TGCGCCAGCAGCTTGGGGACAGTTCGAGAGACCCAGTACTTC
CASSLGTVRETQYF
>TRBV5-1|TRBJ1-2|-|-
TGCGCCAGCAGCCCGGGCGGGTCCTATGGCTACACCTTC
CASSPGGSYGYTF
>TRBV29-1|TRBJ2-7|once|-
TGCAGCGTTGGCCGAGACAGGTTCCAGCAGTACTTC
CSVGRDRFQQYF
>TRBV5-1|TRBJ2-2|-|TRBD2
TGCGCCAGCAGCGCCACAAGCGGGGGCAAAACCGGCGGGGAGCTGTTTTTT
CASSATSGGKTGGELFF
>TRBV6-6|TRBJ1-1|-|-
TGTGCCAGCAGTCGGCTACAGGGCCTGAACACTGAAGCTTTCTTT
CASSRLQGLNTEAFF
>TRBV5-4|TRBJ1-2|-|TRBD1
TGTGCCAGCAGAACGACAGGGGGCCCTTATGGCTACACCTTC
CASRTTGGPYGYTF
>TRBV12-3/TRBV12-4|TRBJ1-2|-|-
TGTGCCAGCCGTACAGGTGACTATGGCTACACCTTC
CASRTGDYGYTF